This entry lists 22 T cell receptor beta chains sequenced from one sample in a study of blood T cell repertoires in COVID-19. Clones were read by immunoSEQ multiplex PCR, and TCRdb kept only the in-frame ones, dropping some. The table shows hundreds of thousands of clones, with nearly 90% occurring only once. The specimen sequenced was PBMCs or T cells enriched from blood (not recorded which). The receptors derive from a woman in her forties with acute COVID-19.

The chain links TRBV6-5 to TRBJ2-3, with a possible D match to TRBD2 (7 bases). CDR1 is MNHEY and CDR2 is SVGAGI in the germline V gene. V was clipped by 5 bases and J by 1 base, with 13 bases between them. There are 15 residues in the CDR3. Written as DNA, the CDR3 is TGTGCCAGCAGTACTGGCGGGGGCCGCACAGATACGCAGTATTTT. It specifies CASSTGGGRTDTQYF.

CDR3 nucleotides: TGTGCCAGCAGCATTAATAGCCTCATGAACACTGAAGCTTTCTTT. Translation: CASSINSLMNTEAFF. The V and J genes are TRBV9 and TRBJ1-1; D not certain. Trimming took off 4 bases at V and 0 bases at J, with 13 bases between the two ends. The CDR3 consists of 15 residues. Per germline, CDR1 SGDLS and CDR2 YYNGEE.

The V call is TRBV19, the J call TRBJ1-2; 8 bases line up with TRBD1. Germline assignment: CDR1 LNHDA and CDR2 SQIVND (reference sequence). The V gene end was trimmed by 6 bases and the J gene end by 5 bases; junction bases not matched to a gene: 8. This CDR3 spans 14 amino acids. CDR3 sequence: CASSGQGLRYGYTF. The CDR3 DNA sequence: TGTGCCAGTAGCGGACAGGGCCTGAGGTATGGCTACACCTTC.

To note about this clone: Its ends do not fully match the called genes, so a read error is possible. The rearrangement uses TRBV4-1 and TRBJ2-2; D perhaps matches TRBD1 (5 bases). The CDR3 totals 13 residues. The V gene's germline CDR1 is MGHRA and CDR2 YSYEKL. The CDR3 spells CASRQAGSGELFF. CDR3 DNA: TGCGCCAGCAGACAAGCAGGGTCCGGGGAGCTGTTTTTT.

This clone was counted between two and nine times. The V gene is TRBV9, the J gene TRBJ1-2, with 9 nucleotides matching TRBD1. The CDR3 is 15 amino acids. With V trimmed by 0 bases and J by 4 bases, 4 bases remained unmatched. Germline lookup yields CDR1 SGDLS and CDR2 YYNGEE. In DNA, the CDR3 is TGTGCCAGCAGCGTAGTAGGGACAGGGTCCTATGGCTACACCTTC. Its translation: CASSVVGTGSYGYTF.

This chain uses TRBV5-1 with TRBJ1-2; 9 bases are shared with TRBD1. The CDR3 length is 14 residues. The V segment lost 7 bases and the J segment 5 bases; nucleotides outside the gene matches: 9. From germline, CDR1 is SGHRS and CDR2 YFSETQ. The CDR3, as DNA: TGCGCCAGCTCCGGGACAGGGTCCAATTATGGCTACACCTTC. It yields the protein CASSGTGSNYGYTF.

This clone has only one observation. This chain connects TRBV7-2 to TRBJ1-2; D is ambiguous. CDR3 length equals 13 residues. Trimming stripped 8 bases from V and 8 bases from J, with 18 bases between. Germline values: CDR1 SGHTA, CDR2 FQGNSA. The CDR3 is CASGRSGSEGYTF. CDR3 sequence (DNA): TGTGCCAGCGGTCGCTCCGGGAGCGAAGGCTACACCTTC. Together with reference TRBV7-2 and TRBJ1-2, the CDR3 gives the full variable domain: GAGVSQSPSNKVTEKGKDVELRCDPISGHTALYWYRQSLGQGLEFLIYFQGNSAPDKSGLPSDRFSAERTGGSVSTLTIQRTQQEDSAVYLCASGRSGSEGYTFGSGTRLTVV.

The V call is TRBV5-1, the J call TRBJ2-5; TRBD2 agrees at 11 bases. In germline, CDR1 is SGHRS, CDR2 YFSETQ. V shed 0 bases and J 2 bases; nucleotides not matched to a gene: 3. This CDR3 has 16 amino acids. For the CDR3, the DNA is TGCGCCAGCAGCTTGGATCTAGCGGGGGGTCAAGAGACCCAGTACTTC. This translates into CASSLDLAGGQETQYF.

This chain joins TRBV19 and TRBJ1-2; no reliable D call. CDR1 and CDR2 from the germline V gene are LNHDA and SQIVND (reference sequence). The germline V and J ends were trimmed by 1 base and 2 bases, with 14 bases remaining between them. CDR3 size: 16 residues. The CDR3 DNA sequence: TGTGCCAGTAGTATAGCTAGAAGGCCGGGGAACTATGGCTACACCTTC. This codes for CASSIARRPGNYGYTF.

The chain couples TRBV6-5 to TRBJ1-1; 9 positions match TRBD1. Germline CDR1 reads MNHEY; CDR2 reads SVGAGI. V lost 5 bases and J lost 4; bases outside the gene matches: 5. The CDR3 sequence is 14 residues long. The CDR3 coding sequence is TGTGCCAGCAGTAGACAGGGGGTCGGCACTGAAGCTTTCTTT. It translates to CASSRQGVGTEAFF.

This sequence joins TRBV7-7 and TRBJ2-7, with 10 bases fitting TRBD1. The CDR3 has 15 residues. V lost 3 bases and J lost 0; bases outside the gene matches: 2. From germline, CDR1 is SSHAT and CDR2 FNYEAQ (reference sequence). CDR3 in DNA: TGTGCCAGCAGCTTGGGACAGGGGCCCTCCTACGAGCAGTACTTC. Protein product: CASSLGQGPSYEQYF.

Only a few counts were recorded for this clone. The genes are TRBV9 and TRBJ1-1, with TRBD1 identical over 7 bases. Germline V CDR1 and CDR2: SGDLS, YYNGEE. V lost 0 bases, J lost 6 bases, and 11 bases stayed unmatched. CDR3 length equals 16 residues. The CDR3 spells CASSVGGGDSAAEAFF. For the CDR3, the DNA is TGTGCCAGCAGCGTAGGAGGGGGCGATTCGGCCGCTGAAGCTTTCTTT. Combining the CDR3 with reference TRBV9 and TRBJ1-1 gives the whole variable domain DSGVTQTPKHLITATGQRVTLRCSPRSGDLSVYWYQQSLDQGLQFLIQYYNGEERAKGNILERFSAQQFPDLHSELNLSSLELGDSALYFCASSVGGGDSAAEAFFGQGTRLTVV.

The gene calls are TRBV21-1 and TRBJ2-1; the table's D call TRBD2 went unverified against the DNA. TRBV21-1 is noted as a pseudogene. This CDR3 comprises 15 residues. The CDR3 sequence: CASSKGHSGAYEQFF. The CDR3 nucleotides are TGTGCCAGCAGCAAAGGGCATAGCGGGGCATATGAGCAGTTCTTC.

Notes on this clone: Given a much more abundant clone one base away, this may be a read error. This sample also contains other DNA sequences that code for the same CDR3. V gene TRBV5-1 combines with J gene TRBJ1-5, with TRBD1 matching over 7 bases. Germline assignment: CDR1 SGHRS and CDR2 YFSETQ. The CDR3 runs 15 residues. The J segment lost 0 bases and the V segment lost 0 bases, leaving 0 bases of the junction unmatched. The CDR3 here is CASSLGDSSNQPQHF. Here the CDR3 DNA reads TGCGCCAGCAGCTTGGGGGACAGTAGCAATCAGCCCCAGCATTTT.

The gene calls are TRBV2 and TRBJ1-2; TRBD1 aligns across 9 bases. Per germline, CDR1 SNHLY and CDR2 FYNNEI. CDR3 length: 13 amino acids. Losses at the gene ends were 8 bases for V and 4 bases for J; bases not matched to a gene: 5. CDR3 residues: CASPGQGGYGYTF. Written as DNA, the CDR3 is TGTGCCAGCCCGGGACAGGGTGGCTATGGCTACACCTTC.

J is TRBJ1-2 and V is TRBV19, with TRBD1 matching over 7 bases. Germline V gene sequence: CDR1 LNHDA, CDR2 SQIVND (reference sequence). CDR3 length equals 16 residues. Germline trimming cut 2 bases from V and 2 bases from J; bases unmatched to any gene: 8. The CDR3 coding sequence is TGTGCCAGTAGTATACAGCCAGGGGGAATGAACTATGGCTACACCTTC. Its protein product is CASSIQPGGMNYGYTF. Full variable domain (rest looked up from reference TRBV19 and TRBJ1-2): DGGITQSPKYLFRKEGQNVTLSCEQNLNHDAMYWYRQDPGQGLRLIYYSQIVNDFQKGDIAEGYSVSREKKESFPLTVTSAQKNPTAFYLCASSIQPGGMNYGYTFGSGTRLTVV.

CDR3 sequence: CASSKQRGLGNTIYF. CDR3 sequence (DNA): TGTGCCAGCAGCAAACAAAGGGGATTGGGAAACACCATATATTTT. The chain combines TRBV5-6 with TRBJ1-3, with D tentatively TRBD1 (5 bases). V was clipped by 4 bases and J by 4 bases, with 15 bases between them. The CDR3 length is 15 residues. Per the germline V gene, CDR1 is SGHDT and CDR2 is YYEEEE. The complete variable domain, with remaining parts taken from reference TRBV5-6 and TRBJ1-3, reads DAGVTQSPTHLIKTRGQQVTLRCSPKSGHDTVSWYQQALGQGPQFIFQYYEEEERQRGNFPDRFSGHQFPNYSSELNVNALLLGDSALYLCASSKQRGLGNTIYFGEGSWLTVV.

In its sample, this clone ranks as medium-sized (0.01 to 0.1%). This rearrangement joins TRBV4-2 to TRBJ2-7, with D perhaps TRBD2 (6 bases). This CDR3 comprises 16 residues. Germline V gene sequence: CDR1 LGHNA, CDR2 YNFKEQ. V was cut by 0 bases and J by 6 bases, with 18 bases left in between. The CDR3 DNA reads as TGTGCCAGCAGCCAAGACCCGCAAGACTGGGGGGTCGAGCAGTACTTC. It yields the protein CASSQDPQDWGVEQYF.

The genes are TRBV7-9 and TRBJ2-7; 9 bases align to TRBD1. The CDR3 runs to 14 residues. Trimming at V came to 6 bases and at J to 4 bases, leaving 7 bases not matched to a gene. Per germline, CDR1 SEHNR and CDR2 FQNEAQ (reference sequence). CDR3: CASSYTGQGYEQYF. CDR3 coding DNA: TGTGCCAGCAGTTATACGGGACAGGGATACGAGCAGTACTTC.

The chain carries TRBV10-2 and TRBJ2-2, with 7 bases identical to TRBD2. The germline CDR1 and CDR2 sequences are WSHSY and SAAADI. This CDR3 has 13 amino acids. The trim removed 9 bases at V and 7 bases at J, leaving 8 bases unmatched. CDR3 loop: CASGGGTHGELFF. For the CDR3, the DNA is TGCGCCAGTGGGGGGGGAACTCACGGGGAGCTGTTTTTT.

The CDR3 nucleotides read TGTGCCAGCAGCTTCCGACAGGGAAAATCCCATTCACCCCTCCACTTT. Its translation is CASSFRQGKSHSPLHF. This sequence joins TRBV5-4 and TRBJ1-6, with 7 positions matching TRBD1. V shed 2 bases and J 8 bases; nucleotides not matched to a gene: 10. Germline-derived CDR1 and CDR2 are SGHNT and YYREEE (reference sequence). CDR3 length: 16 amino acids.

The chain carries TRBV11-2 and TRBJ2-6; D is possibly TRBD2 (6 bases). Trimming pared 0 bases from V and 11 bases from J, leaving 14 bases between. CDR3 length equals 15 residues. Per germline, CDR1 SGHAT and CDR2 FQNNGV. CDR3 loop: CASSLDGGLLDVLTF. The CDR3 DNA reads TGTGCCAGCAGCTTAGATGGGGGACTCCTTGACGTCCTGACTTTC.